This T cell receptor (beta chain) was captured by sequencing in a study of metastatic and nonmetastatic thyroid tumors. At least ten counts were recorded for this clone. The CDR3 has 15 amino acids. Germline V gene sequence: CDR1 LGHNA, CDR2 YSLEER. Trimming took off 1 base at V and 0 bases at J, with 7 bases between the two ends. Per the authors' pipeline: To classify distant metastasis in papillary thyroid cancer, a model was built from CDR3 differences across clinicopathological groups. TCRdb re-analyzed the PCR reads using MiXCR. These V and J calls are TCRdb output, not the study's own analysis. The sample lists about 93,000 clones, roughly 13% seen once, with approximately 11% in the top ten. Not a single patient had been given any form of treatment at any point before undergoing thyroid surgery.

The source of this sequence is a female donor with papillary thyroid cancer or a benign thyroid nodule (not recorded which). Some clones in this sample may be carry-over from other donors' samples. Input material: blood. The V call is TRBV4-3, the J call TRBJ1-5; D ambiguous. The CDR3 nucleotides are TGCGCCAGCAGCCAAGGACACTATAGCAATCAGCCCCAGCATTTT. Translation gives CASSQGHYSNQPQHF.